A selection of T cell receptor beta chains follows, all from one sample in a study of T cells expressing NK-cell markers. TCRdb reprocessed the 5' RACE reads, keeping one entry per CDR3 protein, no DNA. Found here are about 260,000 distinct CDR3 sequences; the top ten clones hold around 0.4%. The sample comprised blood T cells: a sorted CD56 or NKG2C T cell subset, CD4+ or CD8+ T cells, or bulk PBMC T cells (not recorded which). These receptor sequences come from a young man in good health. The CDR3 runs from the conserved cysteine through the conserved F or W.

>TRBV12-3/TRBV12-4|TRBJ1-3
CASRPRGGSGNTIYF
>TRBV20-1|TRBJ1-2
CSARGGPRLGYGYTF
>TRBV9|TRBJ2-7
CASSVTSGAGEQYF
>TRBV20-1|TRBJ2-1
CSASQLPDRANYNEQFF
>TRBV5-1|TRBJ2-2
CASSASGSRTGELFF
>TRBV7-2|TRBJ2-7
CASSPHGLRTYEQYF
>TRBV5-6|TRBJ1-2
CASSLGGTIYGYTF
>TRBV14|TRBJ2-3
CASSRLQGAATDTQYF
>TRBV28|TRBJ2-3
CASSVSSPDTQYF
>TRBV6-5|TRBJ2-2
CASSYPKGPEANTGELFF
>TRBV29-1|TRBJ2-3
CSAGEPRGTDTQYF
>TRBV23-1|TRBJ2-5
CASSQLKEWGQETQYF
>TRBV25-1|TRBJ2-5
CASSEYRGVGTIKETQYF
>TRBV24-1|TRBJ2-5
CATAPESQETQYF
>TRBV5-5|TRBJ2-2
CASSLGQGADTGELFF
>TRBV18|TRBJ1-1
CASSPPPGRTEAFF
>TRBV5-1|TRBJ2-5
CASSLADSLRETQYF
>TRBV20-1|TRBJ1-3
CSARDRSPVSGNTIYF
>TRBV4-3|TRBJ2-3
CASSQEVSDTQYF
>TRBV5-6|TRBJ2-7
CASTTPLVYEQYF
>TRBV7-6|TRBJ2-1
CASSQPGLAHGVTRNEQFF
>TRBV6-5|TRBJ2-1
CASSYSILPVDNEQFF
>TRBV5-1|TRBJ2-1
CASSLVGTGLGNEQFF
>TRBV6-1|TRBJ2-2
CAIVAENTGELFF
>TRBV12-3/TRBV12-4|TRBJ1-2
CASSLVGQGLTF
>TRBV20-1|TRBJ2-2
CSARGGGLNTGELFF
>TRBV7-2|TRBJ2-1
CASSLGVAGVGEQFF
>TRBV6-5|TRBJ2-2
CASSLSTGVVVTGELFF
>TRBV5-1|TRBJ2-1
CASSLVAGSGEQFF
>TRBV12-3/TRBV12-4|TRBJ1-5
CASSPEDSDQPQHF